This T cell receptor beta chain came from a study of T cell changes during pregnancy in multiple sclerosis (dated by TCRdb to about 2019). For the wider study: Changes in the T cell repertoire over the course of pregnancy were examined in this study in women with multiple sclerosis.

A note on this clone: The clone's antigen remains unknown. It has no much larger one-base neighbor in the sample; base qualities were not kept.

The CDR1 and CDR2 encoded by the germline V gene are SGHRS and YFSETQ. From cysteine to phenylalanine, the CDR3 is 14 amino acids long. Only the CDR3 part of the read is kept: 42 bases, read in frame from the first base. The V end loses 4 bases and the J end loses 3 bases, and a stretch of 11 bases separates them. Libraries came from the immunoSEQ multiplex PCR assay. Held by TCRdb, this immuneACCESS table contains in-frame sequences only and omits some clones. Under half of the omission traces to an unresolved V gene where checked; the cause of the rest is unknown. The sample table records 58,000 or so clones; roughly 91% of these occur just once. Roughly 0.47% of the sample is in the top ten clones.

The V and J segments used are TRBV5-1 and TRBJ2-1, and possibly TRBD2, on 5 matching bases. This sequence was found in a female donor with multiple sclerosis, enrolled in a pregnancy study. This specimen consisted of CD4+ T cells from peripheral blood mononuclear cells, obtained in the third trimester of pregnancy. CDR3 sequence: CASSEGSGYNEQFF. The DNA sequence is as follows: TGCGCCAGCAGCGAGGGATCTGGCTACAATGAGCAGTTCTTC.